These T cell receptor beta chains were read from a single sample in a study of tumor-infiltrating lymphocytes in primary liver carcinoma. Via MiXCR, TCRdb re-called the multiplex PCR reads, giving one row per CDR3 protein. The sample comprises roughly 120,000 distinct CDR3 sequences, 55% to 75% of which are singletons, and 8.4% rests with the top ten. What was sequenced was liver tumor tissue from sampling region 3. The receptors were sampled from a woman aged 55-70 years with primary liver carcinoma and hepatitis B virus infection. CDR3s include the opening cysteine and the closing phenylalanine or tryptophan. The order of the fields is D gene, J gene, clone size, V gene, CDR3 protein, CDR3 DNA. A D gene is named only where the DNA matches it firmly. Size tells how often a clone was seen (once, few, many) or the class of an expanded clone, and some rows leave it out.

>TRBD1|TRBJ1-1|.|TRBV6-5
CASSSQGANTEVFF
TGTGCCAGCAGTTCGCAGGGGGCGAACACTGAAGTCTTCTTT
>TRBD1|TRBJ2-5|.|TRBV23-1
CASDRDSKETQYF
TGCGCCAGCGACCGGGACAGTAAAGAGACCCAGTACTTC
>.|TRBJ2-1|.|TRBV11-2
CASSLDGNRNRQFF
TGTGCCAGCAGTTTAGATGGGAACCGCAATAGGCAGTTCTTC
>.|TRBJ1-1|once|TRBV29-1
CSVRNSDSEAFF
TGCAGCGTTAGGAATTCGGACAGTGAAGCTTTCTTC
>.|TRBJ2-5|many|TRBV29-1
CSATLDGETQYF
TGCAGCGCCACTCTAGACGGGGAGACCCAGTACTTC
>TRBD2|TRBJ2-7|many|TRBV10-2
CASSESGGSRGRLTFYEQYF
TGCGCCAGCAGTGAGTCGGGCGGTTCTCGCGGGAGGCTCACCTTCTACGAGCAGTACTTC
>.|TRBJ2-5|.|TRBV18
CASSPRVGETQYF
TGTGCCAGCTCACCGAGGGTGGGAGAGACCCAGTACTTC
>.|TRBJ2-1|.|TRBV11-1
CASSLAARRGYNEQFF
TGTGCAAGCAGCTTAGCTGCGCGCCGGGGCTACAATGAGCAGTTCTTC
>.|TRBJ2-3|few|TRBV4-1
CASSPFSGSSTDAQYF
TGCGCCAGCAGCCCCTTTAGCGGATCTAGCACAGATGCGCAGTATTTT
>.|TRBJ1-1|.|TRBV11-3
CASSLMTNSEAFF
TGTGCCAGCAGCTTAATGACAAACAGTGAAGCGTTCTTT
>.|TRBJ2-1|.|TRBV11-3
CASSLVGGWVGEQFF
TGTGCCAGCAGCTTAGTAGGCGGGTGGGTGGGTGAGCAGTTCTTC
>TRBD1|TRBJ1-6|many|TRBV28
CASGDRVNSPLHF
TGTGCCAGCGGAGACAGGGTAAATTCACCCCTCCACTTT
>.|TRBJ1-1|many|TRBV29-1
CSVILVAEAFF
TGCAGCGTGATTTTGGTCGCTGAAGCTTTCTTT
>.|TRBJ1-1|.|TRBV29-1
CSVRQDKNTEAFF
TGCAGCGTTCGACAGGACAAGAACACTGAAGCTTTCTTT
>.|TRBJ2-7|.|TRBV6-2/TRBV6-3
CVSSPGLTTYEQYF
TGTGTCAGCAGCCCGGGACTCACTACTTACGAGCAGTACTTC
>.|TRBJ1-5|.|TRBV4-1
CASSHIILTGIGHPQHF
TGCGCCAGCAGCCATATAATCCTAACAGGGATCGGTCATCCCCAGCATTTT
>.|TRBJ2-7|.|TRBV29-1
CSVAPISDRYDQYF
TGCAGCGTTGCTCCGATTAGCGACCGCTACGACCAGTACTTC
>.|TRBJ1-6|.|TRBV11-3
CASSQTDYNSPLHF
TGTGCCAGCAGCCAGACGGATTATAATTCACCGCTCCACTTT
>TRBD1|TRBJ1-5|once|TRBV6-6
CASSRGQGDNQPQHF
TGTGCCAGCAGCCGTGGACAGGGGGACAACCAGCCCCAGCATTTT
>.|TRBJ1-2|many|TRBV11-2
CASSLEGASNYGYTF
TGTGCCAGCAGCTTAGAAGGGGCCAGTAACTATGGCTACACCTTC
>.|TRBJ2-3|.|TRBV5-1
CASSLTVEGTDTQYF
TGCGCCAGCAGCTTGACGGTCGAAGGCACAGATACGCAGTATTTT
>TRBD2|TRBJ2-2|.|TRBV11-2
CASGTAGGTTNTGELFF
TGTGCCAGCGGCACAGCGGGAGGCACAACAAACACTGGGGAGCTGTTTTTC
>.|TRBJ2-7|many|TRBV29-1
CSSRDSGEQYF
TGCAGCTCTCGGGACTCGGGGGAGCAGTACTTC
>.|TRBJ1-2|.|TRBV11-2
CSSSLDRTRGYTF
TGTTCCAGTAGCTTAGATCGTACTCGAGGCTACACCTTT
>.|TRBJ1-2|.|TRBV29-1
CSVERDGGYIF
TGCAGTGTTGAAAGGGACGGGGGCTACATCTTC
>.|TRBJ2-2|.|TRBV7-9
CASRALGDTGELFF
TGTGCCAGCCGTGCACTGGGAGACACCGGGGAGCTGTTTTTT
>.|TRBJ2-5|once|TRBV4-1
CTSSQGTSRPEETQYF
TGCACCAGCAGCCAGGGTACGTCGAGACCCGAAGAGACCCAGTACTTT
>TRBD1|TRBJ2-3|many|TRBV11-2
CASSLRQGANTQYF
TGTGCCAGCAGCCTACGACAGGGGGCGAATACGCAGTATTTT
>TRBD1|TRBJ1-2|.|TRBV6-1
CASTGQGASAYDYTF
TGTGCCAGCACGGGACAGGGGGCGAGTGCCTATGACTACACCTTC
>.|TRBJ2-1|.|TRBV11-1
CASSLRTKLNEQFF
TGCGCCAGCAGCCTACGGACGAAGCTCAATGAGCAGTTCTTC
>.|TRBJ2-3|.|TRBV11-3
CASGFRDDAQYF
TGTGCCAGCGGCTTCCGGGACGATGCGCAGTATTTT
>.|TRBJ2-1|.|TRBV28
CASSLNQGTESNYNEQFF
TGTGCCAGCAGTTTAAATCAGGGGACCGAATCCAATTACAATGAGCAGTTCTTC
>.|TRBJ2-3|.|TRBV4-1
CASSLSGGPSIDTQYF
TGCGCCAGCAGCCTCTCAGGAGGACCTAGCATAGATACGCAGTATTTT
>.|TRBJ1-2|.|TRBV10-1
CASSDRRNYGCTF
TGCGCCAGCAGTGACAGGCGAAACTATGGTTGCACCTTC
>TRBD2|TRBJ2-1|.|TRBV20-1
CSARDSLAGGNEQLF
TGCAGTGCTAGAGACTCTCTAGCGGGAGGGAATGAGCAGCTCTTC
>TRBD2|TRBJ2-7|.|TRBV6-2/TRBV6-3
CAGSYTGGLAHKQYF
TGTGCCGGCAGTTACACAGGTGGACTAGCCCACAAGCAGTACTTC
>TRBD1|TRBJ2-7|.|TRBV12-3/TRBV12-4
CASGTGTGFEQYF
TGTGCCAGCGGTACCGGGACAGGGTTCGAGCAGTACTTT
>.|TRBJ2-5|.|TRBV11-2
CASSSGLGKTQYF
TGCGCCAGCAGCTCCGGGCTTGGGAAGACCCAGTACTTC
>.|TRBJ2-3|.|TRBV7-3
CASSLVGGGGDTQYF
TGTGCCAGCAGCTTAGTAGGAGGGGGCGGAGATACGCAGTATTTT
>.|TRBJ1-4|.|TRBV5-4
CASSSPEGILFF
TGTGCCAGCAGCTCCCCCGAAGGCATTCTGTTTTTT
>TRBD2|TRBJ2-3|many|TRBV6-1
CASSAGVFTDTQYF
TGTGCCAGCTCAGCGGGAGTCTTCACAGATACGCAGTATTTT
>.|TRBJ2-7|.|TRBV6-5
CASSYLSDNEQYF
TGTGCCAGCAGTTACTTGTCAGACAATGAGCAGTACTTC
>TRBD1|TRBJ2-3|.|TRBV4-1
CARSAGTGTTDTHYF
TGCGCCAGGAGCGCCGGGACAGGCACGACAGATACGCATTATTTT
>.|TRBJ1-4|.|TRBV4-2
CASSLDSSRANEYEKLFF
TGTGCCAGCAGCCTAGATTCCTCCAGGGCAAATGAGTATGAAAAACTGTTCTTT
>.|TRBJ2-2|many|TRBV6-5
CASSYTPGVNTGELFF
TGTGCCAGCAGTTATACACCGGGGGTGAACACCGGGGAGCTGTTTTTT
>TRBD2|TRBJ2-7|.|TRBV11-1
CASTRLAGGTEQYF
TGTGCCAGCACCCGGCTAGCGGGAGGTACCGAGCAGTACTTC
>.|TRBJ1-1|many|TRBV5-1
CASSLIGVNTEAFF
TGCGCCAGCAGCCTCATCGGGGTGAACACTGAAGCTTTCTTT
>.|TRBJ2-1|medium-sized|TRBV11-2
CASSVESYNEQFF
TGTGCCAGCAGCGTGGAATCCTACAATGAGCAGTTCTTC
>.|TRBJ2-7|many|TRBV7-9
CASSLGGARGEQYF
TGTGCCAGCAGCTTAGGGGGGGCACGGGGCGAGCAGTACTTC
>.|TRBJ2-3|.|TRBV11-2
CAINPWADTQYF
TGTGCCATCAACCCCTGGGCGGATACTCAGTATTTT
>TRBD1|TRBJ2-7|.|TRBV11-2
CASSPVAYRGHYDQYF
TGTGCCAGCAGCCCTGTAGCCTACAGGGGGCACTACGATCAGTACTTC
>TRBD2|TRBJ2-3|.|TRBV11-2
CASSLDLSGLAGEGINTQYF
TGTGCTAGCAGCTTAGATCTAAGTGGGTTAGCGGGAGAAGGGATTAATACGCAGTATTTT
>.|TRBJ2-7|.|TRBV6-1
CASSEVGGSSYGQHF
TGTGCAAGCAGTGAAGTTGGCGGCAGCTCCTACGGGCAGCACTTC
>.|TRBJ2-1|.|TRBV13
CASSPPQAEPTRYEQFF
TGTGCCAGCAGCCCTCCCCAGGCGGAACCTACCAGGTATGAGCAGTTCTTC
>TRBD2|TRBJ2-3|.|TRBV29-1
CDVATSGSSDTQYF
TGCGACGTTGCTACTAGCGGGAGTTCAGATACGCAGTATTTT
>.|TRBJ2-2|many|TRBV12-5
CASGSEFPGAEGGELFF
TGTGCTAGTGGTTCCGAATTCCCGGGAGCAGAAGGCGGGGAGCTGTTTTTT
>TRBD1|TRBJ2-1|.|TRBV29-1
CSVEQGYVGGQFF
TGCAGCGTCGAACAGGGGTACGTGGGTGGGCAGTTCTTT
>.|TRBJ2-5|few|TRBV1
CTSSQASGRETQYF
TGCACCAGCAGCCAGGCTAGCGGGAGAGAGACCCAGTACTTC
>TRBD1|TRBJ2-7|medium-sized|TRBV11-2
CASTPTYTGASSYEQYF
TGTGCCAGCACTCCAACCTATACAGGGGCTAGCTCCTACGAGCAGTACTTC
>.|TRBJ1-1|.|TRBV29-1
CSLDRTQVTEAFF
TGCAGCCTTGATAGGACCCAGGTGACTGAAGCTTTCTTT